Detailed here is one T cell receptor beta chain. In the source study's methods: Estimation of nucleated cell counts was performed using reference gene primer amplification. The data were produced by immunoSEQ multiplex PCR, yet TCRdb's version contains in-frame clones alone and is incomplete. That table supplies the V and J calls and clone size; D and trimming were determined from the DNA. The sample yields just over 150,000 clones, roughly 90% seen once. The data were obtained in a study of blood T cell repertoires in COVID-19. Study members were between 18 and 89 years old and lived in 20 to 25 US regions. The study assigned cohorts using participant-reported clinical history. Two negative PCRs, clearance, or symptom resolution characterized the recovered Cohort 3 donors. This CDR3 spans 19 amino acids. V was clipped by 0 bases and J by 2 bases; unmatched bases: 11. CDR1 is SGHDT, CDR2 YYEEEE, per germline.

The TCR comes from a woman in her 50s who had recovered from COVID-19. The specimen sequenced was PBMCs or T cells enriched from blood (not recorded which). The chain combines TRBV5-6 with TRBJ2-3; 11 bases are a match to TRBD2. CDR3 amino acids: CASSLEGSILAGVTDTQYF. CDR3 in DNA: TGTGCCAGCAGCTTGGAAGGATCTATACTAGCGGGGGTCACAGATACGCAGTATTTT. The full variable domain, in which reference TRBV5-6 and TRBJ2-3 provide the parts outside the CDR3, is DAGVTQSPTHLIKTRGQQVTLRCSPKSGHDTVSWYQQALGQGPQFIFQYYEEEERQRGNFPDRFSGHQFPNYSSELNVNALLLGDSALYLCASSLEGSILAGVTDTQYFGPGTRLTVL.